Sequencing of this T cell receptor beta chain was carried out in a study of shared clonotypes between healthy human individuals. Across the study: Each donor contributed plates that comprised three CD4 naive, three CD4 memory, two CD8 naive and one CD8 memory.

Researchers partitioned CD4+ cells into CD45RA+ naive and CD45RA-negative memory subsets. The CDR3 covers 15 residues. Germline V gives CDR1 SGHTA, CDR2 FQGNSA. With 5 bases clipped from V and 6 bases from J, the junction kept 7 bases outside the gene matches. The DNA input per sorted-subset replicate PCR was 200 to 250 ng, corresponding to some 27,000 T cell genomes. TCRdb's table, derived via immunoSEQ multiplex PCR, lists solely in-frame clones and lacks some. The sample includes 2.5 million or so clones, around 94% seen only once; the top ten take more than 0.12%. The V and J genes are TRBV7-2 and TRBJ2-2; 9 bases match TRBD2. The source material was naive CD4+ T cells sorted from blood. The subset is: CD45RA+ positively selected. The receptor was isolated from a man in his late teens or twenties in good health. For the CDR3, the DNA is TGTGCCAGCAGCAGAAGACTAGCGGCCCCCGGGGAGCTGTTTTTT. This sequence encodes CASSRRLAAPGELFF. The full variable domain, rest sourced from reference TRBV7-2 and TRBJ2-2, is GAGVSQSPSNKVTEKGKDVELRCDPISGHTALYWYRQSLGQGLEFLIYFQGNSAPDKSGLPSDRFSAERTGGSVSTLTIQRTQQEDSAVYLCASSRRLAAPGELFFGEGSRLTVL.